These 28 T cell receptor beta chains were sequenced from one sample in a study of shared clonotypes between healthy human individuals. The method was immunoSEQ multiplex PCR; TCRdb's version includes in-frame clones alone and lacks a portion of them. This table has over a million clones, roughly 80% appearing once. The sample taken for sequencing was memory CD4+ T cells sorted from blood. As for subset: CD45RA-negative fraction. These receptors all come from a man between 18 and 35 years old in good health.

The V gene is TRBV5-1, the J gene TRBJ2-2; D gene unclear. CDR3 length: 15 residues. Per the germline V gene, CDR1 is SGHRS and CDR2 is YFSETQ. Trimming left V 2 bases short and J 2 bases short, with 10 bases between. The CDR3 protein is CASSFLQTNTGELFF. DNA for the CDR3: TGCGCCAGCAGCTTTCTACAGACTAACACCGGGGAGCTGTTTTTT. Based on the CDR3 plus reference TRBV5-1 and TRBJ2-2, the full variable domain is KAGVTQTPRYLIKTRGQQVTLSCSPISGHRSVSWYQQTPGQGLQFLFEYFSETQRNKGNFPGRFSGRQFSNSRSEMNVSTLELGDSALYLCASSFLQTNTGELFFGEGSRLTVL.

The V call is TRBV2, the J call TRBJ1-4; a weak D match, TRBD1 (5 bases). The CDR3 is 15 residues long. Germline values: CDR1 SNHLY, CDR2 FYNNEI. The ends were cut back, 6 bases at V and 3 bases at J, with 14 bases in the middle. The CDR3 region is CASSFRQSSNEKLFF. The CDR3 nucleotides read TGTGCCAGCAGCTTCCGACAGTCGTCTAATGAAAAACTGTTTTTT. The full variable domain, in which reference TRBV2 and TRBJ1-4 provide the parts outside the CDR3, is EPEVTQTPSHQVTQMGQEVILRCVPISNHLYFYWYRQILGQKVEFLVSFYNNEISEKSEIFDDQFSVERPDGSNFTLKIRSTKLEDSAMYFCASSFRQSSNEKLFFGSGTQLSVL.

This chain uses TRBV25-1 with TRBJ1-2; tentative D call: TRBD1 (5 bases). The CDR3 totals 12 residues. Trimming left V 5 bases short and J 9 bases short, with 13 bases between. Germline V lookup: CDR1 MGHDK, CDR2 SYGVNS. The CDR3 coding sequence is TGTGCCAGCAGTATTGAGGGGATGCGCTACACCTTC. It codes for CASSIEGMRYTF.

V gene TRBV28 combines with J gene TRBJ1-2, with D perhaps matching TRBD1 (5 bases). The CDR3 has 13 amino acids. CDR1 and CDR2 (germline): MDHEN, SYDVKM. Trimming removed 5 bases from V and 4 bases from J, with 11 bases in between. The CDR3 region has the DNA TGTGCCAGCAGTATGCTGGGACTCTATGGCTACACCTTC. As protein: CASSMLGLYGYTF.

The chain recombines TRBV10-3 with TRBJ1-1; no clear D gene. The CDR3 totals 11 residues. The V end was cut by 2 bases, the J end by 9 bases, with 7 bases between. Germline values: CDR1 ENHRY, CDR2 SYGVKD. In DNA form, the CDR3 reads TGTGCCATCAGTGAGGGGAGAAAAGCTTTCTTT. Protein: CAISEGRKAFF.

The chain recombines TRBV11-2 with TRBJ2-7; D unclear. This CDR3 spans 13 amino acids. CDR1 and CDR2 from the germline V gene are SGHAT and FQNNGV. V lost 0 bases and J lost 6, with 9 bases in between. The CDR3 coding sequence is TGTGCCAGCAGCTTAGATATTATTTTCGAGCAGTACTTC. It is translated as CASSLDIIFEQYF.

V usage is TRBV2 and J usage is TRBJ2-7; D is unclear. The CDR3 sequence is 15 residues long. Germline V gene data show CDR1 as SNHLY and CDR2 as FYNNEI. V was pared by 0 bases and J by 3 bases, with 12 bases between. CDR3 coding DNA: TGTGCCAGCAGTGAAGCGCTTCTGGTGAACTACGAGCAGTACTTC. It is translated as CASSEALLVNYEQYF.

This clone was seen a single time. The chain employs TRBV4-1 and TRBJ2-1; tentatively, D is TRBD1 (6 bases). Trimming took off 0 bases at V and 12 bases at J, with 12 bases between the two ends. The CDR3 contains 13 residues. Germline V gene lookup returns CDR1 MGHRA and CDR2 YSYEKL. The CDR3 is CASSQEQGFMQFF. The CDR3 coding sequence is TGCGCCAGCAGCCAAGAACAGGGATTTATGCAGTTCTTC.

The chain couples TRBV6-1 to TRBJ2-5; TRBD1 agrees at 7 bases. This CDR3 is built from 14 residues. V shed 1 base and J 6 bases; nucleotides not matched to a gene: 5. Germline CDR1 MNHNS, CDR2 SASEGT. CDR3 amino acids: CASSEDEGGKTQYF. The DNA of the CDR3 is TGTGCCAGCAGTGAAGATGAAGGGGGCAAGACCCAGTACTTC.

This clone was counted a few times. J is TRBJ1-6 and V is TRBV7-8; 7 bases match TRBD1. CDR3 length: 17 amino acids. CDR1 SGHVS and CDR2 FQNEAQ come from the germline V gene. V shed 5 bases and J 7 bases; nucleotides not matched to a gene: 14. The CDR3 sequence: CASSPHRIGQENSPLHF. CDR3 coding DNA: TGTGCCAGCAGCCCTCACAGGATCGGACAGGAGAATTCACCCCTCCACTTT.

DNA of the CDR3: TGTGCCAGCAGCTTAAGCGGGGCCGCAGATACGCAGTATTTT. This sequence encodes CASSLSGAADTQYF. The chain is built from TRBV7-9 and TRBJ2-3, with TRBD2 identical over 7 bases. This CDR3 has 14 amino acids. V shed 2 bases and J 4 bases; nucleotides not matched to a gene: 3. CDR1 SEHNR and CDR2 FQNEAQ come from the germline V gene (reference sequence).

This sequence joins TRBV7-8 and TRBJ1-1, with 8 bases aligning to TRBD1. V dropped 4 bases and J dropped 1; count of bases not matched to a gene: 11. Germline assignment: CDR1 SGHVS and CDR2 FQNEAQ. This CDR3 comprises 17 residues. This CDR3 reads CASSSDRVVARNTEAFF. The DNA of the CDR3 is TGTGCCAGCAGCTCGGACAGGGTGGTTGCTAGGAACACTGAAGCTTTCTTT. The whole variable domain, remainder taken from reference TRBV7-8 and TRBJ1-1, is GAGVSQSPRYKVAKRGQDVALRCDPISGHVSLFWYQQALGQGPEFLTYFQNEAQLDKSGLPSDRFFAERPEGSVSTLKIQRTQQEDSAVYLCASSSDRVVARNTEAFFGQGTRLTVV.

The gene calls are TRBV25-1 and TRBJ1-3; weak D call: TRBD1 (5 bases). CDR1 is MGHDK and CDR2 is SYGVNS in the germline V gene. This CDR3 comprises 14 residues. The V end lost 6 bases, the J end lost 0 bases, and 9 bases lay between the germline ends. CDR3 nucleotide sequence: TGTGCCAGCAGCGTGGGGCCCTCTGGAAACACCATATATTTT. Its protein product is CASSVGPSGNTIYF.

This sequence joins TRBV29-1 and TRBJ2-3; D possibly matches TRBD1 or TRBD2 (5 bases each). Trimming removed 7 bases from V and 5 bases from J, with 10 bases in between. This CDR3 spans 11 amino acids. Germline CDR1 is SQVTM and CDR2 is ANQGSEA. This chain's CDR3 is CSAVRGDTQYF. As DNA, the CDR3 is TGCAGCGCCGTGAGGGGAGATACGCAGTATTTT.

This sequence joins TRBV28 and TRBJ2-7; 8 nucleotides line up with TRBD1. Germline loops: CDR1 MDHEN, CDR2 SYDVKM. V shed 6 bases, J shed 3 bases, and the junction held 10 bases outside the gene matches. CDR3 length equals 15 residues. The CDR3, as DNA: TGTGCCAGCAGCTCCGGACAGGGAATGGGCTACGAGCAGTACTTC. As protein: CASSSGQGMGYEQYF.

This chain joins TRBV5-4 and TRBJ1-1, with D maybe TRBD1 (6 bases). The CDR3 is 14 residues long. The germline V and J ends were trimmed by 4 bases and 1 base, with 11 bases remaining between them. Germline V gene data show CDR1 as SGHNT and CDR2 as YYREEE (reference sequence). CDR3 nucleotides: TGTGCCAGCAGCCCCGGGACAACGAACACTGAAGCTTTCTTT. This sequence encodes CASSPGTTNTEAFF.

This chain uses TRBV9 with TRBJ2-1; TRBD2 aligns across 10 bases. Germline V gives CDR1 SGDLS, CDR2 YYNGEE. J lost 5 bases, V lost 4 bases, and 9 bases had no gene match. This CDR3 contains 16 residues. CDR3: CASSPRGAGGNNEQFF. As DNA, the CDR3 is TGTGCCAGCAGCCCCCGGGGAGCGGGAGGGAACAATGAGCAGTTCTTC.

Concerning this clone itself: Germline is not matched at one junction end, which may reflect a read error. J is TRBJ1-1 and V is TRBV7-2; 10 nucleotides match TRBD1. The CDR3 spans 16 residues. Germline CDR1 reads SGHTA; CDR2 reads FQGNSA. DNA for the CDR3: TGCGCCAGCAGCCAGGGGGGGACAGGGGTGAACACTGAAGCTTTCTTT. It is translated as CASSQGGTGVNTEAFF.

This clone was detected only once. J is TRBJ2-7 and V is TRBV28, with TRBD1 as a possible D gene (5 bases). V shed 7 bases and J shed 3 bases, with 19 bases lying between them. CDR3 length: 15 residues. From germline, CDR1 is MDHEN and CDR2 SYDVKM. CDR3 amino acids: CASKFSRQKNYEQYF. The CDR3 DNA sequence: TGTGCCAGCAAATTTAGCCGACAGAAAAACTACGAGCAGTACTTC.

In this sample, this clone turned up many times. V gene TRBV5-1 combines with J gene TRBJ1-2, with unresolved D. Trimming shortened V by 0 bases and J by 3 bases, and 12 bases separated the two germline ends. CDR3 length equals 15 residues. CDR1 and CDR2 (germline): SGHRS, YFSETQ. The CDR3 reads CASSLDGESHYGYTF. Here the CDR3 DNA reads TGCGCCAGCAGCTTGGATGGGGAATCGCACTATGGCTACACCTTC.

The V and J genes are TRBV4-3 and TRBJ2-7; 8 positions agree with TRBD1. The CDR3 loop spans 16 amino acids. The germline V gene has CDR1 LGHNA and CDR2 YSLEER. The V gene end was trimmed by 0 bases and the J gene end by 4 bases; junction bases not matched to a gene: 8. The CDR3 sequence: CASSQDNQGAPYEQYF. CDR3 DNA sequence: TGCGCCAGCAGCCAAGATAACCAGGGGGCACCTTACGAGCAGTACTTC.

As regards this clone: A single base is all that separates this from a far larger clone, so a read error is likely. Other DNA sequences in this specimen translate into the identical CDR3. The chain employs TRBV7-2 and TRBJ2-3; 9 bases match TRBD1. The CDR3 has 16 residues. The germline V gene has CDR1 SGHTA and CDR2 FQGNSA. The V segment lost 1 base and the J segment 0 bases; nucleotides outside the gene matches: 2. CDR3 sequence (DNA): TGTGCCAGCAGCTTAGTAGGGACAGGGAGCACAGATACGCAGTATTTT. It yields the protein CASSLVGTGSTDTQYF.

The rearrangement uses TRBV5-8 and TRBJ2-3; 7 nucleotides match TRBD1. Unmatched junction bases numbered 9, after V lost 7 bases and J lost 4 bases. Looked up from germline, CDR1 is SGHTS and CDR2 is YDEGEE. The CDR3 consists of 14 residues. CDR3: CASLPTGRADTQYF. CDR3 sequence (DNA): TGTGCCAGCTTGCCGACAGGGCGAGCAGATACGCAGTATTTT.

This rearrangement joins TRBV18 to TRBJ1-1; no reliable D call. The CDR3 runs 15 residues. Germline CDR1 is KGHSH and CDR2 is LQKENI. Trimming pared 4 bases from V and 5 bases from J, leaving 17 bases between. The CDR3 loop reads CASSLSGSQGTEAFF. The CDR3, as DNA: TGTGCCAGCTCACTATCCGGGTCTCAAGGGACTGAAGCTTTCTTT.

The CDR3 sequence is CASSQGEGRYEQYF. The CDR3 nucleotides are TGTGCCAGCAGCCAAGGGGAGGGGCGATACGAGCAGTACTTC. The rearrangement joins TRBV7-3 to TRBJ2-7; 7 bases align to TRBD2. V was clipped by 5 bases and J by 4 bases; unmatched bases: 8. This CDR3 contains 14 residues. Germline assignment: CDR1 SGHTA and CDR2 FQGTGA. Variable domain in full (rest from reference TRBV7-3 and TRBJ2-7): GAGVSQTPSNKVTEKGKYVELRCDPISGHTALYWYRQSLGQGPEFLIYFQGTGAADDSGLPNDRFFAVRPEGSVSTLKIQRTERGDSAVYLCASSQGEGRYEQYFGPGTRLTVT.

Points on this clone: The same CDR3 also results from other DNA sequences found in this sample. The chain links TRBV19 to TRBJ1-6, with 7 bases identical to TRBD1. The germline gives CDR1 LNHDA, CDR2 SQIVND (reference sequence). The CDR3 is made up of 15 amino acids. The ends lost 4 bases at V and 7 bases at J; junction bases unmatched: 7. DNA of the CDR3: TGTGCCAGTAGTACCGCCACAGGGGTCAATTCACCCCTCCACTTT. It translates to CASSTATGVNSPLHF.

The V and J genes are TRBV11-2 and TRBJ2-5, with 8 bases identical to TRBD1. The CDR3 has 16 amino acids. V lost 1 base and J lost 5; bases outside the gene matches: 9. Germline CDR1 and CDR2: SGHAT and FQNNGV. Written as DNA, the CDR3 is TGTGCCAGCAGCTTAGTTCCAGGGGGCGCTTATGAGACCCAGTACTTC. This gives the protein CASSLVPGGAYETQYF.

This chain uses TRBV18 with TRBJ1-6, with D unclear. The V gene lost 3 bases and the J gene lost 10 bases, with 10 bases spanning the gap. CDR3 size: 13 residues. The germline gives CDR1 KGHSH, CDR2 LQKENI. The CDR3 DNA is TGTGCCAGCTCACCGCGCAAAAACTCACCCCTCCACTTT. This codes for CASSPRKNSPLHF.